Listed below are T cell receptor beta chains from one sample, sequenced in a study of regulatory T cells in long-lasting Graves disease. In TCRdb, the multiplex PCR reads were re-called with MiXCR into one record per CDR3 protein. Seen here are hundreds of thousands of distinct CDR3 sequences, 15% to 20% observed once, and the top ten hold approximately 20%. These data were also filed under a second study, of T cells in Graves' hyperthyroidism and ophthalmopathy.

Sequenced material: peripheral blood mononuclear cells (PBMCs), taken at new diagnosis, from a patient treated with antithyroid drugs. The receptor source for this set is a woman aged 25-40 years with Graves disease. CDR3s include the opening cysteine and the closing phenylalanine or tryptophan. The order of the fields is V gene, D gene, J gene, clone size, CDR3 protein, CDR3 DNA. The D gene is left open where the match is weak. Only some rows state a clone size, as once, few, many or a class for expanded clones.

>TRBV5-1|NA|TRBJ1-5|NA
CASSEDGSGLRPQHF
TGCGCCAGCAGCGAGGACGGTTCAGGCCTACGGCCCCAGCATTTT
>TRBV2|TRBD2|TRBJ2-7|few
CASQAKGAGTPYYEQYF
TGTGCCAGCCAGGCGAAGGGAGCGGGGACCCCATACTACGAGCAGTACTTC
>TRBV11-2|NA|TRBJ1-2|many
CASSLGPSRNYGYTF
TGTGCCAGCAGCTTAGGCCCTAGCAGAAACTATGGCTACACCTTC
>TRBV28|NA|TRBJ2-1|many
CASSRTASYNEQFF
TGTGCCAGCAGCAGGACAGCCTCCTACAATGAGCAGTTCTTC
>TRBV6-5|NA|TRBJ1-1|few
CASSYSVFTEAFF
TGTGCCAGCAGTTATTCGGTGTTCACTGAAGCTTTCTTT
>TRBV7-2|TRBD1|TRBJ1-5|many
CASSLGQGEPQHF
TGTGCCAGCAGCTTAGGGCAGGGGGAGCCCCAGCATTTT
>TRBV19|NA|TRBJ1-5|many
CASSIVAHSNQPQHF
TGTGCCAGTAGTATAGTAGCGCATAGCAATCAGCCCCAGCATTTT
>TRBV19|NA|TRBJ1-2|NA
CASHSANYGYTF
TGTGCCAGTCACTCAGCTAACTATGGCTACACCTTC
>TRBV6-4|NA|TRBJ2-2|few
CASSVEADTGELFF
TGTGCCAGCAGTGTTGAGGCGGACACCGGGGAGCTGTTTTTT
>TRBV24-1|NA|TRBJ2-2|few
CATNSGQANTGELFF
TGTGCCACCAACTCAGGGCAAGCGAACACCGGGGAGCTGTTTTTT
>TRBV12-3/TRBV12-4|TRBD2|TRBJ2-1|NA
CASRGSGRSSYNEQFF
TGTGCCAGCAGGGGGAGCGGGAGAAGCTCCTACAATGAGCAGTTCTTC
>TRBV5-1|NA|TRBJ2-6|many
CASSLVVTGANVLTF
TGCGCCAGCAGCTTGGTGGTAACTGGGGCCAACGTCCTGACTTTC
>TRBV28|NA|TRBJ2-2|many
CASSPVNTGELFF
TGTGCCAGCAGCCCCGTTAACACCGGGGAGCTGTTTTTT
>TRBV18|NA|TRBJ2-1|many
CASSPGIPSEQFF
TGTGCCAGCTCACCAGGCATCCCCTCGGAGCAGTTCTTC
>TRBV14|NA|TRBJ1-1|NA
CASSHRGRSANTEAFF
TGTGCCAGCAGCCACCGGGGGAGGTCAGCAAACACTGAAGCTTTCTTT
>TRBV24-1|NA|TRBJ2-7|NA
CATSAGPAGSVPHEQYF
TGTGCCACCAGTGCTGGCCCGGCAGGGTCGGTCCCCCACGAGCAGTACTTC
>TRBV3-1|NA|TRBJ2-7|few
CASSRLGWGYEQYF
TGTGCCAGCAGCCGATTAGGGTGGGGCTACGAGCAGTACTTC
>TRBV20-1|NA|TRBJ2-3|few
CSARDGLSIDTQYF
TGCAGTGCCAGGGATGGACTAAGCATAGATACGCAGTATTTT
>TRBV28|NA|TRBJ1-2|many
CASSPYSIRPYGYTF
TGTGCCAGCAGTCCTTACTCCATAAGACCGTATGGCTACACCTTC
>TRBV24-1|NA|TRBJ2-1|many
CATSDLGGNRAEQFF
TGTGCCACCAGTGATTTAGGAGGGAATCGTGCTGAGCAGTTCTTC
>TRBV11-1|TRBD2|TRBJ2-1|many
CASSLRLAGGWSSYNEQFF
TGTGCCAGCAGCTTACGTCTAGCGGGAGGTTGGAGCTCCTACAATGAGCAGTTCTTC
>TRBV5-1|TRBD1|TRBJ2-1|many
CASSLGQGTDEQFF
TGCGCCAGCAGCTTGGGACAGGGGACCGATGAGCAGTTCTTC
>TRBV11-2|TRBD2|TRBJ2-7|NA
CAGSAGLAGAREQYF
TGTGCCGGCAGCGCGGGACTAGCGGGAGCACGCGAGCAGTACTTC
>TRBV24-1|NA|TRBJ2-5|NA
CATSAGTETQYF
TGTGCCACCAGTGCGGGGACGGAGACCCAGTACTTC
>TRBV6-5|NA|TRBJ2-1|many
CASSLDLRYEQFF
TGTGCCAGCAGTTTGGACCTTAGGTATGAGCAGTTCTTC
>TRBV18|NA|TRBJ2-5|NA
CASSPNVAETQYF
TGTGCCAGCTCACCAAATGTAGCAGAGACCCAGTACTTC
>TRBV28|NA|TRBJ1-2|many
CASSLYRNYGYTF
TGTGCCAGCAGTTTATACAGGAACTATGGCTACACCTTC
>TRBV15|NA|TRBJ2-2|many
CATSIGATAGELFF
TGTGCCACCAGCATCGGAGCCACTGCCGGGGAGCTGTTTTTT
>TRBV3-1|NA|TRBJ1-2|many
CASSPVPRPGPLKGYTF
TGTGCCAGCAGCCCCGTCCCGAGGCCAGGACCCCTGAAGGGCTACACCTTC
>TRBV12-3/TRBV12-4|TRBD2|TRBJ2-1|NA
CASSTPGLAGGAEQFF
TGTGCCAGCAGCACACCGGGACTAGCGGGGGGGGCTGAGCAGTTCTTC
>TRBV3-1|NA|TRBJ2-1|NA
CASSLTPGNNEQFF
TGTGCCAGCAGCCTAACCCCGGGCAACAATGAGCAGTTCTTC
>TRBV6-1|NA|TRBJ2-7|NA
CASTGTYEQYF
TGTGCCAGCACTGGAACCTACGAGCAGTACTTC
>TRBV27|TRBD1|TRBJ1-3|few
CASSSLRGSLGNTIYF
TGTGCCAGCAGTTCCCTCAGGGGGAGTCTAGGAAACACCATATATTTT
>TRBV7-9|NA|TRBJ2-7|NA
CASSLEETHAPYEQYF
TGTGCCAGCAGCTTAGAGGAGACACATGCTCCCTACGAGCAGTACTTC
>TRBV28|TRBD1|TRBJ1-5|many
CASRGQANQPQHF
TGTGCCAGCAGGGGACAGGCAAATCAGCCCCAGCATTTT
>TRBV28|NA|TRBJ1-2|many
CASSPGSGARQGGYTF
TGTGCCAGCAGCCCGGGGTCAGGGGCTCGCCAGGGAGGCTACACCTTC
>TRBV24-1|NA|TRBJ2-2|NA
CATSDLEGTTLYTGELFF
TGTGCCACCAGTGATTTGGAGGGGACAACGCTGTACACCGGGGAGCTGTTTTTT
>TRBV19|NA|TRBJ2-2|NA
CASTPPGERLTGELFF
TGTGCCAGTACCCCCCCAGGGGAGAGATTAACCGGGGAGCTGTTTTTT
>TRBV5-1|NA|TRBJ2-7|once
CASSLDSRRTEQYF
TGCGCCAGCAGCTTGGATTCCAGGAGAACCGAGCAGTACTTC
>TRBV27|NA|TRBJ2-7|once
CASRYRANDEQYF
TGTGCCAGCAGATACAGGGCCAACGACGAGCAGTACTTC